The 30 T cell receptor beta chains below all came from one sample that was sequenced in a study of blood T cell repertoires in COVID-19. TCRdb's table, derived via immunoSEQ multiplex PCR, lists solely in-frame clones and lacks some. The top ten clones hold around 11% of a sample with 53,000 or so clones, roughly 84% of them seen once. Sequencing was done on a sample of peripheral blood. These receptors all come from a man aged 70-80 years with active COVID-19.

V usage is TRBV6-6 and J usage is TRBJ1-3, with D uncertain. V was trimmed by 0 bases and J by 4 bases, leaving 10 bases between them. The CDR3 is 15 residues long. From germline, CDR1 is MNHNY and CDR2 SVGAGI (reference sequence). The CDR3 nucleotides read TGTGCCAGCAGTTACTCTCCTGCGTTGGGAAACACCATATATTTT. It translates to CASSYSPALGNTIYF.

J is TRBJ2-1 and V is TRBV5-4; D perhaps matches TRBD2 (6 bases). Germline assignment: CDR1 SGHNT and CDR2 YYREEE (reference sequence). The CDR3 loop spans 13 amino acids. The V gene lost 1 base and the J gene lost 9 bases, with 11 bases spanning the gap. DNA for the CDR3: TGTGCCAGCAGCTTGACGGACTACGGTGAGCAGTTCTTC. It is translated as CASSLTDYGEQFF.

V is TRBV2 and J is TRBJ1-1, with D maybe TRBD1 (5 bases). Germline V lookup: CDR1 SNHLY, CDR2 FYNNEI. Trimming cost V 3 bases and J 4 bases, with 12 bases left between them. The CDR3 consists of 14 residues. CDR3 nucleotide sequence: TGTGCCAGCAGTGATCGGGGGAGCGGCACTGAAGCTTTCTTT. Amino acids: CASSDRGSGTEAFF.

This sequence joins TRBV6-6 and TRBJ1-4; D perhaps matches TRBD1 (5 bases). This CDR3 has 15 amino acids. Trimming left V 7 bases short and J 4 bases short, with 16 bases between. CDR1 is MNHNY, CDR2 SVGAGI, per germline (reference sequence). CDR3 amino acids: CASTTTEGRNEKLFF. The CDR3 nucleotides read TGTGCCAGCACCACGACGGAGGGGCGTAATGAAAAACTGTTTTTT.

V gene TRBV6-1 combines with J gene TRBJ1-2; TRBD1 agrees at 8 bases. Germline values: CDR1 MNHNS, CDR2 SASEGT. The CDR3 covers 15 residues. V gave up 3 bases and J gave up 4 bases; unmatched junction bases: 7. CDR3 loop: CASSESGGNFYGYTF. CDR3 nucleotide sequence: TGTGCCAGCAGTGAGTCAGGGGGCAACTTCTATGGCTACACCTTC.

The CDR3 protein is CASSKIGGRLGDEQYF. The CDR3 DNA is TGTGCCAGCAGTAAAATAGGGGGCCGCCTAGGTGACGAGCAGTACTTC. The chain combines TRBV25-1 with TRBJ2-7, with 7 bases identical to TRBD1. Germline V lookup: CDR1 MGHDK, CDR2 SYGVNS. CDR3 length: 16 residues. The V segment lost 5 bases and the J segment 5 bases; nucleotides outside the gene matches: 15.

V and J are TRBV9 and TRBJ1-1; 9 bases are a match to TRBD1. CDR1 SGDLS and CDR2 YYNGEE come from the germline V gene. Unmatched junction bases numbered 6, after V lost 4 bases and J lost 5 bases. There are 14 residues in the CDR3. As DNA, the CDR3 is TGTGCCAGCAGCCCGGGACAGGGCTGGACTGAAGCTTTCTTT. It specifies CASSPGQGWTEAFF.

J is TRBJ1-1 and V is TRBV10-3; D perhaps matches TRBD1 (5 bases). Germline assignment: CDR1 ENHRY and CDR2 SYGVKD. The CDR3 is 14 amino acids. V was shortened by 3 bases and J by 4 bases, with 12 bases between the two germline ends. The CDR3 DNA reads as TGTGCCATCAGTGAATCGGGGGGGGGCACTGAAGCTTTCTTT. It codes for CAISESGGGTEAFF.

The V and J genes are TRBV10-3 and TRBJ1-2; 9 nucleotides agree with TRBD1. Per germline, CDR1 ENHRY and CDR2 SYGVKD. V lost 7 bases, J lost 0 bases, and 9 bases stayed unmatched. The CDR3 length is 16 residues. The CDR3, as DNA: TGTGCCATCAAACCGGGACAGGGACCTCCTAACTATGGCTACACCTTC. Translation: CAIKPGQGPPNYGYTF.

This clone was seen only a few times. CDR3 coding DNA: TGTGCCAGCCGGGGGGGTACTAGCAATCAGCCCCAGCATTTT. Residues: CASRGGTSNQPQHF. This chain uses TRBV2 with TRBJ1-5; a weak D match, TRBD1 (5 bases). With 8 bases removed from V and 0 bases from J, the gap between germline ends came to 11 bases. This CDR3 has 14 amino acids. Germline assignment: CDR1 SNHLY and CDR2 FYNNEI.

This chain links TRBV6-2 or TRBV6-3 with TRBJ2-7, with 7 bases identical to TRBD1. The CDR3 has 15 amino acids. Germline-derived CDR1 and CDR2 are MNHEY and SVGEGT. The junction had 5 bases not matched to a gene; V was cut back by 2 bases and J by 1 base. This chain's CDR3 is CASSYVTGSSYEQYF. CDR3 sequence (DNA): TGTGCCAGCAGTTACGTGACAGGGAGTTCCTACGAGCAGTACTTC.

J is TRBJ1-1 and V is TRBV7-6, with 8 nucleotides matching TRBD1. The germline gives CDR1 SGHVS, CDR2 FNYEAQ. The CDR3 extends over 16 amino acids. V dropped 4 bases and J dropped 2; count of bases not matched to a gene: 9. This CDR3 reads CASSWGIGTGNTEAFF. The CDR3 DNA sequence: TGTGCCAGCAGCTGGGGGATTGGGACAGGTAACACTGAAGCTTTCTTT. Using reference TRBV7-6 and TRBJ1-1 for the parts outside the CDR3, the full variable domain is GAGVSQSPRYKVTKRGQDVALRCDPISGHVSLYWYRQALGQGPEFLTYFNYEAQQDKSGLPNDRFSAERPEGSISTLTIQRTEQRDSAMYRCASSWGIGTGNTEAFFGQGTRLTVV.

V is TRBV3-1 (or the pseudogene TRBV3-2) and J is TRBJ2-5; TRBD2 matches at 9 bases. V lost 3 bases and J lost 4; bases outside the gene matches: 9. The CDR3 sequence is 16 residues long. Germline-derived CDR1 and CDR2 are LGHDT and YNNKEL (reference sequence). CDR3 protein: CASSHPAGGGRETQYF. CDR3 in DNA: TGTGCCAGCAGCCACCCAGCGGGGGGCGGTCGAGAGACCCAGTACTTC.

This rearrangement joins TRBV5-6 to TRBJ2-1, with 7 bases that match TRBD1. J was trimmed by 2 bases and V by 0 bases; bases with no gene match: 5. CDR1 SGHDT and CDR2 YYEEEE come from the germline V gene. This CDR3 is built from 16 residues. CDR3 DNA sequence: TGTGCCAGCAGCTTGGTTCGGCAGGGGGCCTACAATGAGCAGTTCTTC. Its translation: CASSLVRQGAYNEQFF.

This clone appeared once. J is TRBJ1-6 and V is TRBV13; 7 bases line up with TRBD1. This CDR3 has 15 amino acids. Germline trimming cut 7 bases from V and 7 bases from J; bases unmatched to any gene: 10. Germline V CDR1 and CDR2: PRHDT, FYEKMQ (reference sequence). For the CDR3, the DNA is TGTGCCAGCAACCGAGGGGGACAGCGCAATTCACCCCTCCACTTT. As protein: CASNRGGQRNSPLHF.

In its sample, this clone was seen a few times. The chain recombines TRBV6-5 with TRBJ1-6; D is undetermined. Germline loops: CDR1 MNHEY, CDR2 SVGAGI. V lost 3 bases, J lost 10 bases, and 16 bases lay in between. The length of the CDR3 is 15 residues. In DNA, the CDR3 is TGTGCCAGCAGTTATGATGCCACCTCTAGATCACCCCTCCACTTT. It encodes CASSYDATSRSPLHF.

This clone occurred a few times. This chain connects TRBV29-1 to TRBJ1-2, with a tentative D call TRBD1 (5 bases). Per the germline V gene, CDR1 is SQVTM and CDR2 is ANQGSEA. CDR3 length equals 13 residues. Trimming pared 0 bases from V and 7 bases from J, leaving 12 bases between. CDR3 nucleotide sequence: TGCAGCGTTGAAGATCTGGGGGGTAGTGGCTACACCTTC. Its protein product is CSVEDLGGSGYTF.

This rearrangement joins TRBV18 to TRBJ2-7; weak D call: TRBD2 (5 bases). Per germline, CDR1 KGHSH and CDR2 LQKENI. V lost 4 bases to trimming and J lost 0 bases, with 10 bases between them. The CDR3 spans 14 residues. DNA of the CDR3: TGTGCCAGCTCACAAGGACTGGTCTCCTACGAGCAGTACTTC. It encodes CASSQGLVSYEQYF.

V usage is TRBV5-8 and J usage is TRBJ1-2, with 9 positions matching TRBD1. The germline V gene has CDR1 SGHTS and CDR2 YDEGEE. The V gene end was trimmed by 4 bases and the J gene end by 7 bases; junction bases not matched to a gene: 5. The CDR3 is 13 amino acids. This chain's CDR3 is CASSTTGGFGYTF. For the CDR3, the DNA is TGTGCCAGCAGCACCACAGGGGGCTTTGGCTACACCTTC.

The V call is TRBV7-2, the J call TRBJ2-1; perhaps TRBD2 as D (6 bases). V lost 6 bases to trimming and J lost 7 bases, with 25 bases between them. This CDR3 contains 17 residues. CDR1 and CDR2 from the germline V gene are SGHTA and FQGNSA. The CDR3 sequence is CASRNPPTGLPRNEQFF. The CDR3 nucleotides read TGTGCCAGCAGAAACCCTCCTACGGGACTCCCAAGGAATGAGCAGTTCTTC. The full variable domain, completed using reference TRBV7-2 and TRBJ2-1, is GAGVSQSPSNKVTEKGKDVELRCDPISGHTALYWYRQSLGQGLEFLIYFQGNSAPDKSGLPSDRFSAERTGGSVSTLTIQRTQQEDSAVYLCASRNPPTGLPRNEQFFGPGTRLTVL.

V is TRBV13 and J is TRBJ2-7; no firm D call. The CDR3 runs to 12 residues. Trimming cost V 0 bases and J 6 bases, with 6 bases left between them. CDR1 is PRHDT, CDR2 FYEKMQ, per germline (reference sequence). The CDR3 DNA reads as TGTGCCAGCAGCTTAGGCACAGTCGAGCAGTACTTC. Amino acid sequence: CASSLGTVEQYF.

This clone was recorded a few times. The V and J genes are TRBV7-2 and TRBJ1-6; no clear D gene. The CDR3 is 16 amino acids. V gave up 0 bases and J gave up 10 bases, with 16 bases separating them. Germline loops: CDR1 SGHTA, CDR2 FQGNSA. This CDR3 is CASSLAWAAPTSPLHF. The CDR3 coding sequence is TGTGCCAGCAGCTTAGCTTGGGCAGCCCCAACCTCACCCCTCCACTTT.

This sequence joins TRBV7-2 and TRBJ1-3; D is ambiguous. The length of the CDR3 is 13 residues. V lost 4 bases and J 2 bases, leaving 6 bases between the germline ends. Germline CDR1 is SGHTA and CDR2 is FQGNSA. CDR3 sequence: CASSSGAGNTIYF. CDR3 DNA: TGTGCCAGCAGCTCCGGGGCTGGAAACACCATATATTTT.

V usage is TRBV6-6 and J usage is TRBJ2-5; TRBD2 matches at 9 bases. This CDR3 region has 15 residues. The germline V gene encodes CDR1 MNHNY and CDR2 SVGAGI (reference sequence). Trimming at V came to 5 bases and at J to 5 bases, leaving 9 bases not matched to a gene. The CDR3 reads CASSQLAGAFETQYF. DNA for the CDR3: TGTGCCAGCAGTCAATTAGCGGGGGCTTTTGAGACCCAGTACTTC.

V gene TRBV12-5 combines with J gene TRBJ1-3; D unclear. The length of the CDR3 is 15 residues. Germline CDR1 LGHNT, CDR2 FRNRAP. The V and J ends lost 2 bases and 0 bases respectively, with 8 bases between them. The CDR3 DNA sequence: TGTGCTAGTGGTTTGCCCCGTATCTCTGGAAACACCATATATTTT. Amino acids: CASGLPRISGNTIYF.

CDR3 amino acids: CASNYRRSNQPQHF. CDR3 DNA sequence: TGTGCCAGCAATTATAGGCGGTCAAATCAGCCCCAGCATTTT. V gene TRBV7-3 combines with J gene TRBJ1-5; D remains unclear. Deletions cut 7 bases from V and 4 bases from J, with 14 bases between. Germline V gives CDR1 SGHTA, CDR2 FQGTGA. This CDR3 has 14 residues.

In its sample, this clone was seen once. The genes are TRBV29-1 and TRBJ2-2, with D unclear. The CDR3 consists of 12 residues. Per germline, CDR1 SQVTM and CDR2 ANQGSEA. The V end was cut by 7 bases, the J end by 1 base, with 7 bases between. The chain's CDR3 is CSAAGNTGELFF. CDR3 in DNA: TGCAGCGCCGCAGGGAACACCGGGGAGCTGTTTTTT.

The genes are TRBV2 and TRBJ2-7; 8 positions agree with TRBD2. CDR1 and CDR2 (germline): SNHLY, FYNNEI. J lost 7 bases, V lost 5 bases, and 4 bases had no gene match. The CDR3 extends over 12 amino acids. The CDR3, as DNA: TGTGCCAGCAGTCAGCGGGGGCGTGAGCAGTACTTC. It translates to CASSQRGREQYF.

This clone was counted ten times or more. The J gene is TRBJ1-1, the V gene TRBV10-3; D may be TRBD1 (6 bases). Trimming removed 0 bases at V and 11 bases at J, with 16 bases between. CDR1 is ENHRY and CDR2 is SYGVKD in the germline V gene. CDR3 length: 14 residues. The CDR3 protein is CAISESSQGRGAFF. In DNA form, the CDR3 reads TGTGCCATCAGTGAGTCGTCCCAGGGGAGAGGTGCTTTCTTT.

This clone appeared a few times. The J gene is TRBJ1-2, the V gene TRBV19; D may be TRBD1 (6 bases). CDR1 LNHDA and CDR2 SQIVND come from the germline V gene (reference sequence). Trimming removed 2 bases from V and 8 bases from J, with 15 bases in between. The CDR3 runs to 14 residues. This CDR3 is CASSILRGTRGYTF. CDR3 coding DNA: TGTGCCAGTAGTATACTCAGGGGTACGAGGGGCTACACCTTC. The entire variable domain, with the rest obtained from reference TRBV19 and TRBJ1-2, is as follows: DGGITQSPKYLFRKEGQNVTLSCEQNLNHDAMYWYRQDPGQGLRLIYYSQIVNDFQKGDIAEGYSVSREKKESFPLTVTSAQKNPTAFYLCASSILRGTRGYTFGSGTRLTVV.